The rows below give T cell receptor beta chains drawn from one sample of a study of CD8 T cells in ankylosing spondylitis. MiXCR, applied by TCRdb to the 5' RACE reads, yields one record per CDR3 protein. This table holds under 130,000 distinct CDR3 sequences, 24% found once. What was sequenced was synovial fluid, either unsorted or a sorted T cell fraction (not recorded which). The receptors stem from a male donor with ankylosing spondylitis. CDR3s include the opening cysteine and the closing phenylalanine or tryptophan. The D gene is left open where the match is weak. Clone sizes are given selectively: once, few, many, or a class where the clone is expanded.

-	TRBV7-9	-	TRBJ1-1	CASNQKANTEAFF	TGTGCCAGCAACCAAAAGGCGAACACTGAAGCTTTCTTT
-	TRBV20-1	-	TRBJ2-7	CSASFSFDEQYF	TGCAGTGCTAGCTTTAGTTTCGACGAGCAGTACTTC
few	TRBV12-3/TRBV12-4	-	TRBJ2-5	CASSYSQQTQYF	TGTGCCAGCAGCTACTCCCAGCAGACCCAGTACTTC
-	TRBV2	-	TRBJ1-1	CASSRNRGDTEAFF	TGTGCCAGCAGTCGTAATCGTGGGGACACTGAAGCTTTCTTT
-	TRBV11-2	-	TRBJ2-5	CASSLEFGGLRETQYF	TGTGCCAGCAGCTTAGAATTCGGAGGTCTCCGAGAGACCCAGTACTTC
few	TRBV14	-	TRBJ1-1	CASSQVAGEFTEAFF	TGTGCCAGCAGCCAAGTGGCTGGGGAGTTTACTGAAGCTTTCTTT
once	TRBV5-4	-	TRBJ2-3	CASSLTLSGGDTQYF	TGTGCCAGCAGCTTGACCCTTTCTGGGGGGGATACGCAGTATTTT
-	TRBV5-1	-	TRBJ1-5	CASSLQGTQPQHF	TGCGCCAGCAGCTTGCAGGGTACTCAGCCCCAGCATTTT
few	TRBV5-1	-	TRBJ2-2	CASSWGAQGTGELFF	TGCGCCAGCAGCTGGGGGGCACAAGGTACCGGGGAGCTGTTTTTT
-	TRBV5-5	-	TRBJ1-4	CASSTEGLRQKLFF	TGTGCCAGCAGCACCGAAGGGCTTCGACAAAAACTGTTTTTT
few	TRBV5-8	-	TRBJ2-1	CASLESSYNEQFF	TGTGCCAGCCTCGAGAGCTCCTACAATGAGCAGTTCTTC
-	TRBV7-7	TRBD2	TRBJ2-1	CASSLGLDGSGRGRNEQFF	TGTGCCAGCAGCTTAGGGCTTGATGGTAGCGGGAGGGGTCGCAATGAGCAGTTCTTC
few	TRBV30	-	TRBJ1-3	CAWSRQGTGNTIYF	TGTGCCTGGAGTCGGCAGGGTACTGGAAACACCATATATTTT
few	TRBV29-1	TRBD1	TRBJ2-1	CSVVGTGYNEQFF	TGCAGCGTTGTGGGGACAGGGTACAATGAGCAGTTCTTC
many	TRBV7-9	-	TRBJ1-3	CASSLEGAPGNTIYF	TGTGCCAGCAGCTTAGAAGGAGCGCCTGGAAACACCATATATTTT
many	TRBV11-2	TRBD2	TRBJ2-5	CASSRLAGGFEETQYF	TGTGCCAGCAGCAGACTAGCGGGAGGCTTCGAAGAGACCCAGTACTTC
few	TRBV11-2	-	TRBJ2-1	CASSLDLRGRSFF	TGTGCCAGCAGCTTAGATCTACGGGGGAGAAGTTTCTTC
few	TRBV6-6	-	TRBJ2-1	CASSLLYFNEQFF	TGTGCCAGCAGTTTACTATACTTTAATGAGCAGTTCTTC
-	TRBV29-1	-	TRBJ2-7	CSVDSSGSYEQYF	TGCAGCGTTGATTCGAGCGGGTCCTACGAGCAGTACTTC
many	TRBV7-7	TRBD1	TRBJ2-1	CASSFGTGEFLDEQFF	TGTGCCAGCAGCTTCGGAACAGGGGAGTTTCTGGATGAGCAGTTCTTC
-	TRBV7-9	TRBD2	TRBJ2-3	CASSLAASGRAAQYF	TGTGCCAGCAGCTTAGCTGCTAGCGGGAGGGCCGCGCAGTATTTT
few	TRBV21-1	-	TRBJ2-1	CASSPLTSESSYNEQFF	TGTGCCAGCAGCCCCTTGACTAGCGAAAGCTCCTACAATGAGCAGTTCTTC
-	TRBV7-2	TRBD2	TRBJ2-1	CASSRSTSGGHEQFF	TGTGCCAGCAGCCGATCGACTAGCGGGGGTCATGAGCAGTTCTTC
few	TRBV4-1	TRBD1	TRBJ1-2	CASSPGDRVAYTF	TGCGCCAGCAGCCCGGGGGACAGGGTAGCCTACACCTTC
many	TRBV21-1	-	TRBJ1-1	CASSKEGGGTEAFF	TGTGCCAGCAGCAAAGAGGGAGGGGGCACTGAAGCTTTCTTT
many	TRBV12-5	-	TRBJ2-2	CASGTQLGELFF	TGTGCTAGTGGTACCCAGCTCGGGGAGCTGTTTTTT